These 27 T cell receptor beta chains originate from one sample sequenced in a study of T-cell memory formation after mild COVID-19. TCRdb reprocessed the 5' RACE reads with MiXCR, giving one entry per CDR3 protein. The sample carries about 210,000 distinct CDR3 sequences, roughly a tenth recorded once. The source material was PBMCs or a T cell subset sorted from them (not recorded which). These receptors were collected from a man aged 18 to 30 who had mild COVID-19 (a few samples of this study predate the infection). Cell type and time point are not known.

As to this clonotype: This may be a read error: a much more frequent sequence differs by one nucleotide. This rearrangement joins TRBV9 to TRBJ2-5; 7 bases agree with TRBD2. With V trimmed by 3 bases and J by 2 bases, 4 bases remained unmatched. The CDR3 contains 14 residues. From germline, CDR1 is SGDLS and CDR2 YYNGEE. CDR3 nucleotides: TGTGCCAGCAGCGCGACTAGCTGGCAAGAGACCCAGTACTTC. Translation: CASSATSWQETQYF.

In this sample, this clonotype turned up a few times. The rearrangement uses TRBV4-2 and TRBJ2-2, with 11 positions matching TRBD2. The germline V gene encodes CDR1 LGHNA and CDR2 YNFKEQ. This CDR3 comprises 15 residues. With V trimmed by 6 bases and J by 3 bases, 3 bases remained unmatched. The CDR3 is CASRGTSGYTGELFF. Here the CDR3 DNA reads TGTGCCAGCAGGGGGACTAGCGGATACACCGGGGAGCTGTTTTTT.

This clonotype was observed a few times. V usage is TRBV6-1 and J usage is TRBJ2-7, with TRBD1 identical over 7 bases. V lost 6 bases to trimming and J lost 3 bases; unmatched junction nucleotides: 5. The CDR3 has 13 residues. The V gene's germline CDR1 is MNHNS and CDR2 SASEGT. The CDR3 is CASSSGQSYEQYV. In DNA, the CDR3 is TGTGCCAGCAGCTCGGGACAGAGCTACGAGCAGTACGTC.

This clonotype was picked up a small number of times. V is TRBV6-2 or TRBV6-3 and J is TRBJ2-7, with a weak D call TRBD1 (6 bases). Trimming shortened V by 2 bases and J by 3 bases, and 8 bases separated the two germline ends. There are 13 residues in the CDR3. Germline-derived CDR1 and CDR2 are MNHEY and SVGEGT. CDR3 DNA sequence: TGTGCCAGCAGTTACGAACAGGGCTACGAGCAGTACTTC. This gives the protein CASSYEQGYEQYF.

The chain joins TRBV12-3 or TRBV12-4 to TRBJ2-7; 12 positions agree with TRBD2. The junction had 6 bases not matched to a gene; V was cut back by 6 bases and J by 3 bases. The CDR3 is 15 residues long. As DNA, the CDR3 is TGTGCCAGCAGCTCCGGACTAGCGGGATTCTACGAGCAGTACTTC. Protein product: CASSSGLAGFYEQYF.

This clonotype was picked up a small number of times. The rearrangement joins TRBV5-1 to TRBJ1-1; unclear D gene. Germline-derived CDR1 and CDR2 are SGHRS and YFSETQ. V lost 0 bases and J 1 base, leaving 7 bases between the germline ends. This CDR3 has 14 residues. The CDR3 sequence: CASSLDIQNTEAFF. DNA of the CDR3: TGCGCCAGCAGCTTGGACATTCAGAACACTGAAGCTTTCTTT.

This clonotype was detected many times. V and J are TRBV12-3 or TRBV12-4 and TRBJ2-2; no definite D call. The CDR3 loop spans 16 amino acids. V was pared by 8 bases and J by 1 base, with 17 bases between. CDR3 in amino acids: CASGPPRQRNTGELFF. The CDR3 DNA is TGTGCCAGCGGCCCCCCGAGGCAGAGGAACACCGGGGAGCTGTTTTTT.

This clonotype was counted only a few times. The V gene is TRBV12-3 or TRBV12-4, the J gene TRBJ2-1; D is undetermined. V lost 3 bases and J lost 10, with 7 bases in between. The CDR3 runs to 11 residues. The CDR3 region is CASSLWREQFF. The CDR3 region has the DNA TGTGCCAGCAGTTTGTGGAGAGAGCAGTTCTTC.

There are a few counts of this clonotype. The chain uses TRBV6-1 and TRBJ1-4; no firm D call. Trimming stripped 4 bases from V and 4 bases from J, with 7 bases between. The length of the CDR3 is 13 residues. Germline-derived CDR1 and CDR2 are MNHNS and SASEGT. CDR3 in amino acids: CASSGSFNEKLFF. DNA of the CDR3: TGTGCCAGCAGTGGAAGTTTTAATGAAAAACTGTTTTTT.

This clonotype was detected a few times. V and J are TRBV2 and TRBJ2-1, with TRBD2 as a possible D gene (5 bases). Germline CDR1 SNHLY, CDR2 FYNNEI. This CDR3 is 14 amino acids long. V was cut by 6 bases and J by 4 bases, with 13 bases left in between. CDR3 DNA sequence: TGTGCCAGCAGCCCGGGAATTGGGTACAATGAGCAGTTCTTC. Residues: CASSPGIGYNEQFF. The full variable domain, with the rest looked up from reference TRBV2 and TRBJ2-1, is EPEVTQTPSHQVTQMGQEVILRCVPISNHLYFYWYRQILGQKVEFLVSFYNNEISEKSEIFDDQFSVERPDGSNFTLKIRSTKLEDSAMYFCASSPGIGYNEQFFGPGTRLTVL.

The chain combines TRBV3-1 with TRBJ2-5, with D possibly being TRBD1 (6 bases). This CDR3 has 13 residues. V lost 2 bases and J lost 3, with 7 bases in between. Per germline, CDR1 LGHDT and CDR2 YNNKEL (reference sequence). CDR3 coding DNA: TGTGCCAGCAGCCAATACAGGGAAGAGACCCAGTACTTC. It is translated as CASSQYREETQYF.

The rearrangement joins TRBV5-1 to TRBJ2-7; 8 bases fit TRBD2. The CDR3 extends over 14 amino acids. V trimming: 4 bases; J trimming: 0 bases; junction bases outside the gene matches: 3. CDR1 is SGHRS and CDR2 is YFSETQ in the germline V gene. The DNA of the CDR3 is TGCGCCAGCAGCCCCGGGACTAGCTCCTACGAGCAGTACGTC. Its protein is CASSPGTSSYEQYV.

This clonotype was counted a few times. CDR3 nucleotide sequence: TGCAGTGCTAGACAGGGCTACGAGCAGTACGTC. It yields the protein CSARQGYEQYV. The gene calls are TRBV20-1 and TRBJ2-7, with D perhaps matching TRBD1 (5 bases). CDR3 length: 11 amino acids. The germline CDR1 and CDR2 sequences are DFQATT and SNEGSKA (reference sequence). V was cut by 2 bases and J by 3 bases, with 5 bases left in between.

In its sample, this clonotype was seen many times. V gene TRBV15 combines with J gene TRBJ2-5; either TRBD1 or TRBD2 may fit D (5 bases each). V was pared by 6 bases and J by 0 bases, with 14 bases between. Germline values: CDR1 LNHNV, CDR2 YYDKDF (reference sequence). This CDR3 region has 15 residues. The CDR3 nucleotides are TGTGCCACCAGGGGGGTTTGGTCGAACCAAGAGACCCAGTACTTC. Residues: CATRGVWSNQETQYF.

This clonotype was detected ten times or more. The chain recombines TRBV29-1 with TRBJ2-3, with 10 bases aligning to TRBD1. The CDR3 spans 12 residues. V shed 6 bases, J shed 5 bases, and the junction held 2 bases outside the gene matches. Per germline, CDR1 SQVTM and CDR2 ANQGSEA. CDR3 in amino acids: CSVRDRGDTQYF. CDR3 sequence (DNA): TGCAGCGTGAGGGACAGGGGAGATACGCAGTATTTT.

This clonotype was counted many times. The genes are TRBV19 and TRBJ2-3, with D possibly called TRBD1 or TRBD2 (6 bases each). Germline CDR1 and CDR2: LNHDA and SQIVND (reference sequence). The CDR3 has 15 amino acids. V dropped 5 bases and J dropped 5 bases, with 17 bases sitting between them. In DNA, the CDR3 is TGTGCCAGTAGTCTTTCGACTGGAGGGGGAGATACGCAGTATTTT. It encodes CASSLSTGGGDTQYF.

The chain couples TRBV7-9 to TRBJ1-5; no definite D call. From germline, CDR1 is SEHNR and CDR2 FQNEAQ (reference sequence). CDR3 length: 13 residues. Deletions cut 3 bases from V and 2 bases from J, with 5 bases between. The CDR3 sequence is CASSFVGNQPQHF. The CDR3, as DNA: TGTGCCAGCAGCTTTGTGGGCAATCAGCCCCAGCATTTT.

This clonotype was counted ten times or more. This chain links TRBV2 with TRBJ2-5; the D gene is possibly TRBD1 (6 bases). Per the germline V gene, CDR1 is SNHLY and CDR2 is FYNNEI. V lost 6 bases, J lost 4 bases, and 9 bases lay in between. This CDR3 is built from 12 residues. The CDR3: CASRDRGETQYF. CDR3 nucleotides: TGTGCCAGCAGGGACAGAGGAGAGACCCAGTACTTC.

The chain uses TRBV4-3 and TRBJ1-2; 8 bases map to TRBD1. The germline gives CDR1 LGHNA, CDR2 YSLEER. There are 16 residues in the CDR3. The V gene end was trimmed by 1 base and the J gene end by 3 bases; junction bases not matched to a gene: 7. CDR3 DNA sequence: TGCGCCAGCAGCCAAGGTCCCAACAGGGGGGACTATGGCTACACCTTC. The encoded protein is CASSQGPNRGDYGYTF.

The chain joins TRBV7-9 to TRBJ2-2; tentative D call: TRBD2 (5 bases). CDR3 length: 15 amino acids. The V end was cut by 5 bases, the J end by 7 bases, with 17 bases between. Germline CDR1 SEHNR, CDR2 FQNEAQ (reference sequence). The CDR3 DNA follows: TGTGCCAGCAGCCCTAGCTCCCTAGCCGGCGGGGAGCTGTTTTTT. Translated, it gives CASSPSSLAGGELFF.

The chain couples TRBV27 to TRBJ2-1, with 7 bases aligning to TRBD1. The J segment lost 6 bases and the V segment lost 4 bases, leaving 12 bases of the junction unmatched. The CDR3 covers 16 residues. Germline V CDR1 and CDR2: MNHEY, SMNVEV (reference sequence). For the CDR3, the DNA is TGTGCCAGCAGTTACCACAGGGGTTTATGGGTCAATGAGCAGTTCTTC. It translates to CASSYHRGLWVNEQFF.

The chain is built from TRBV6-2 or TRBV6-3 and TRBJ1-6, with 7 bases that match TRBD1. The CDR3 runs to 16 residues. Germline V lookup: CDR1 MNHEY, CDR2 SVGEGT. V dropped 7 bases and J dropped 10; count of bases not matched to a gene: 16. The CDR3 DNA follows: TGTGCCAGCAAAGTGGGGCCAGGGGGATCGACATCACCCCTCCACTTT. Its translation: CASKVGPGGSTSPLHF.

The rearrangement joins TRBV5-5 to TRBJ2-7; TRBD1 matches at 8 bases. Germline CDR1 and CDR2: SGHKS and YYEKEE (reference sequence). The CDR3 contains 13 residues. J lost 4 bases, V lost 7 bases, and 7 bases had no gene match. The CDR3 sequence: CASPRTGKYEQYV. In DNA form, the CDR3 reads TGTGCCAGCCCAAGGACAGGGAAATACGAGCAGTACGTC.

This clonotype was counted many times. CDR3 in amino acids: CASSSPTSGGSYEQYF. In nucleotides, the CDR3 is TGTGCCAGCAGCTCGCCGACTAGCGGGGGATCCTACGAGCAGTACTTC. This chain connects TRBV7-2 to TRBJ2-7, with TRBD2 identical over 12 bases. The CDR3 contains 16 residues. V trimming: 4 bases; J trimming: 1 base; junction bases outside the gene matches: 5. The V gene's germline CDR1 is SGHTA and CDR2 FQGNSA.

V is TRBV29-1 and J is TRBJ1-2; 8 nucleotides line up with TRBD1. Germline CDR1 is SQVTM and CDR2 is ANQGSEA. Unmatched junction bases numbered 8, after V lost 6 bases and J lost 8 bases. This CDR3 comprises 12 residues. In DNA, the CDR3 is TGCAGCGTCTCGACAGGGGAAAGAGGCTACACCTTC. It encodes CSVSTGERGYTF.

The chain carries TRBV20-1 and TRBJ2-5; the match to TRBD2 covers 11 bases. The CDR3 is 17 amino acids. Germline V lookup: CDR1 DFQATT, CDR2 SNEGSKA (reference sequence). J gave up 0 bases and V 6 bases, and 12 bases lay outside the gene matches. The CDR3 protein is CSALPPPSGGYQETQYF. For the CDR3, the DNA is TGCAGTGCCCTCCCGCCCCCTAGCGGGGGGTACCAAGAGACCCAGTACTTC.

This clonotype has more than one count but fewer than ten. The rearrangement links TRBV20-1 to TRBJ2-7; D is possibly TRBD2 (7 bases). This CDR3 has 14 residues. Trimming stripped 3 bases from V and 9 bases from J, with 21 bases between. Germline values: CDR1 DFQATT, CDR2 SNEGSKA (reference sequence). For the CDR3, the DNA is TGCAGTGCTAGCCCCCGGGGGGCACCTTCCCTGCAGTACTTC. Protein sequence: CSASPRGAPSLQYF.